The 5 T cell receptor beta chains below were found in one sample sequenced in a study of early T cells in non-severe SARS-CoV-2 infection. TCRdb recomputed calls from the 5' RACE reads with MiXCR, one row per CDR3 protein. Among just over 80,000 distinct CDR3 sequences, roughly 15% were seen once, and the ten largest hold around 1.5%. The sequenced sample was whole blood. These receptors came from an adult who was a healthcare worker with PCR-confirmed SARS-CoV-2 infection or an uninfected control (not recorded which).

The gene calls are TRBV6-2 or TRBV6-3 and TRBJ1-1; 7 nucleotides align to TRBD1. The CDR3 is 15 amino acids. Trimming removed 0 bases from V and 0 bases from J; junction bases left unmatched: 1. CDR1 is MNHEY, CDR2 SVGEGT, per germline. Written as DNA, the CDR3 is TGTGCCAGCAGTTACTCGACAGGGATGAACACTGAAGCTTTCTTT. Amino acids: CASSYSTGMNTEAFF.

This clonotype showed up many times. The chain couples TRBV3-1 to TRBJ2-7, with D maybe TRBD1 (5 bases). V shed 1 base and J shed 2 bases, with 12 bases lying between them. CDR3 length equals 15 residues. The germline V gene encodes CDR1 LGHDT and CDR2 YNNKEL (reference sequence). The CDR3 loop is CASSQGRAGTYEQYF. In nucleotides, the CDR3 is TGTGCCAGCAGCCAAGGACGGGCAGGGACCTACGAGCAGTACTTC.

The gene calls are TRBV20-1 and TRBJ2-2; TRBD1 matches 8 bases. Germline lookup yields CDR1 DFQATT and CDR2 SNEGSKA (reference sequence). The CDR3 has 11 residues. J lost 12 bases, V lost 5 bases, and 5 bases had no gene match. The chain's CDR3 is CSAWTGYKLFF. CDR3 DNA sequence: TGCAGTGCTTGGACAGGGTATAAGCTGTTTTTT.

V gene TRBV7-9 combines with J gene TRBJ1-2, with D possibly matching TRBD1 (5 bases). V dropped 5 bases and J dropped 1 base, with 17 bases sitting between them. CDR3 length: 16 residues. The germline CDR1 and CDR2 sequences are SEHNR and FQNEAQ (reference sequence). DNA of the CDR3: TGTGCCAGCAGCGCGCCGGGGCAGGCCATTAACTATGGCTACACCTTC. It specifies CASSAPGQAINYGYTF.

This clonotype appeared a few times. V is TRBV6-2 or TRBV6-3 and J is TRBJ2-4; D is ambiguous. This CDR3 contains 14 residues. Germline V gene data show CDR1 as MNHEY and CDR2 as SVGEGT. The V end was cut by 9 bases, the J end by 3 bases, with 15 bases between. This CDR3 is CARWRSTYKNIQYF. The CDR3 nucleotides read TGTGCCAGGTGGCGGAGCACTTACAAAAACATTCAGTACTTC.